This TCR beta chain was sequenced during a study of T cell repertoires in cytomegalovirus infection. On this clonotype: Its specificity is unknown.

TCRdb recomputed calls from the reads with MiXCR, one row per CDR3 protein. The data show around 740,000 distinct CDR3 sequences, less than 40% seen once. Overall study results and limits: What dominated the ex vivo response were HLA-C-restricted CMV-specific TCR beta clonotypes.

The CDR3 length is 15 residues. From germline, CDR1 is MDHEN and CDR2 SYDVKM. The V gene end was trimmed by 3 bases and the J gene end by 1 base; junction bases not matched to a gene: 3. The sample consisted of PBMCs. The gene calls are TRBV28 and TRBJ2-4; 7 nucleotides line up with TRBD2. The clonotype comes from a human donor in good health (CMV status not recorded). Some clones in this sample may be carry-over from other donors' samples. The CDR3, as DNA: TGTGCCAGCAGTTTCGGGGGGTTCGCCAAAAACATTCAGTACTTC. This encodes CASSFGGFAKNIQYF.